These 5 T cell receptor beta chains were all obtained from the same sample, sequenced in a study of cytomegalovirus exposure and HLA in healthy donors. The study ran its PCR with 60 Vbeta and 13 Jbeta primers. Clones were read by immunoSEQ multiplex PCR, and TCRdb kept only the in-frame ones, dropping some. The data hold about 200,000 clones, with about three quarters observed a single time. The sequencing input was PBMCs. The receptor source for this set is a man between 18 and 35 years old in good health and CMV-seronegative.

The chain combines TRBV30 with TRBJ2-7; 8 bases align to TRBD1. V shed 0 bases, J shed 2 bases, and the junction held 3 bases outside the gene matches. CDR3 length: 14 residues. Germline V gene sequence: CDR1 GTSNPN, CDR2 SVGIG (reference sequence). Here the CDR3 reads CAWSVSGQAYEQYF. CDR3 bases: TGTGCCTGGAGTGTATCGGGACAGGCCTACGAGCAGTACTTC.

The gene calls are TRBV4-1 and TRBJ1-2; D may be TRBD1 (5 bases). Germline V gene lookup returns CDR1 MGHRA and CDR2 YSYEKL. The CDR3 is 16 amino acids. Trimming stripped 0 bases from V and 7 bases from J, with 18 bases between. The CDR3 protein is CASSQDWAPQVLGYTF. CDR3 in DNA: TGCGCCAGCAGCCAAGACTGGGCTCCACAGGTACTTGGCTACACCTTC.

This chain links TRBV9 with TRBJ2-2; no clear D gene. The V and J ends lost 0 bases and 0 bases respectively, with 9 bases between them. The germline V gene encodes CDR1 SGDLS and CDR2 YYNGEE. The CDR3 spans 16 residues. The CDR3 spells CASSVDHRTNTGELFF. In DNA, the CDR3 is TGTGCCAGCAGCGTAGATCACAGAACGAACACCGGGGAGCTGTTTTTT.

This chain joins TRBV2 and TRBJ1-2; the D is unclear. The CDR3 spans 14 residues. CDR1 and CDR2 (germline): SNHLY, FYNNEI. CDR3 in amino acids: CAIMAPVFHYGYTF. For the CDR3, the DNA is TGTGCAATCATGGCACCCGTCTTCCACTATGGCTACACCTTC.

The chain joins TRBV30 to TRBJ2-6; the D gene is possibly TRBD2 (6 bases). Trimming took 7 bases from V and 0 from J, leaving 10 bases between them. CDR3 length equals 14 residues. Germline CDR1 reads GTSNPN; CDR2 reads SVGIG (reference sequence). The CDR3 DNA follows: TGTGCCTTGAGGAGGGCCTCTGGGGCCAACGTCCTGACTTTC. Protein: CALRRASGANVLTF.